This T cell receptor (beta chain) was sequenced for a study of cytomegalovirus exposure and HLA in healthy donors. Broader study findings: Reported results showed that the classifier diagnosed cytomegalovirus status with high specificity and sensitivity. The study flagged roughly 160 TCR beta chains as cytomegalovirus-associated.

Here immunoSEQ multiplex PCR was the method, and the copy in TCRdb shows in-frame clones only, minus some. The table has some 140,000 clones, 70% to 90% seen once. Germline CDR1 and CDR2: SGHTA and FQGTGA. The CDR3 totals 13 residues. V was pared by 5 bases and J by 2 bases, with 9 bases between. A remark on this clone: What it binds is not known.

Separate from the roughly 670-subject first cohort, the roughly 120-subject validation cohort was the one that the donors belonged to. The V call is TRBV7-3, the J call TRBJ1-1; D is possibly TRBD1 (6 bases). Sequencing input: PBMCs. The receptor was derived from a human donor in good health. The CDR3 reads CASSNRENTEAFF. The CDR3 DNA reads TGTGCCAGCAGCAACAGGGAAAACACTGAAGCTTTCTTT.